This T cell receptor (beta chain) was observed in a study of cytomegalovirus exposure and HLA in healthy donors. Germline values: CDR1 SGHNT, CDR2 YYREEE (reference sequence). With 5 bases clipped from V and 4 bases from J, the junction kept 17 bases outside the gene matches. This CDR3 has 18 amino acids. PCR employed 60 Vbeta and 13 Jbeta primers. Sequenced by immunoSEQ multiplex PCR; TCRdb stores in-frame clones only, minus some. Of some 270,000 clones listed, 92% are singletons. Turning to this clone: The target antigen is unknown.

The donors, nominally healthy at sampling, likely had unrecorded immune exposures. Study-wide points: In a later analysis, a missense DCLRE1C variant was linked to TCR beta V- and J-gene trimming. The investigators catalogued 160 or so TCR beta chains as cytomegalovirus-associated. Later work associated approximately 17,000 TCR beta sequences with HLA alleles at 0.05 false discovery rate.

The receptor's source is a girl aged 2 to 9 in good health and CMV-seronegative. The chain has TRBV5-4 and TRBJ1-1; 10 bases fit TRBD1. Sequenced: PBMCs. CDR3 amino acids: CASSQLPGQGIGGTEAFF. Here the CDR3 DNA reads TGTGCCAGCAGTCAACTCCCGGGACAGGGGATCGGGGGCACTGAAGCTTTCTTT.